This entry lists 4 T cell receptor beta chains sequenced from one sample in a study of control samples from healthy donors and cancer patients (dated by TCRdb to 2018 to 2020). The library was made by the immunoSEQ multiplex PCR assay. In TCRdb, the immuneACCESS table is reduced to in-frame sequences with V and J assigned. These tables do not hold every clone; where another copy was compared, an unresolved V gene accounts for under half, and the others remain unexplained. The sample table contains 75,000 to 100,000 clones; only one count was recorded for roughly 86% of them. The leading ten clones occupy around 5.4% of the sample. The sequencing input was blood. These receptors were taken from a man over 45 in good health.

V is TRBV12-5 and J is TRBJ2-5, with 12 bases identical to TRBD2. The J segment lost 2 bases and the V segment lost 6 bases, leaving 4 bases of the junction unmatched. Germline assignment: CDR1 LGHNT and CDR2 FRNRAP. The CDR3 loop spans 15 amino acids. The CDR3 sequence: CASGTSGGLQETQYF. The CDR3 nucleotides are TGTGCTAGTGGGACTAGCGGGGGACTACAAGAGACCCAGTACTTC.

V and J are TRBV7-9 and TRBJ2-1; D is unresolved. The V end was cut by 1 base, the J end by 9 bases, with 7 bases between. The germline CDR1 and CDR2 sequences are SEHNR and FQNEAQ (reference sequence). The CDR3 sequence is 12 residues long. CDR3 in DNA: TGTGCCAGCAGCTTAGGCAGAGCTGAGCAGTTCTTC. Translation: CASSLGRAEQFF.

In its sample, this clone was seen once. The genes are TRBV6-6 and TRBJ1-1, with unresolved D. Germline CDR1 is MNHNY and CDR2 is SVGAGI (reference sequence). The CDR3 has 15 residues. Trimming pared 5 bases from V and 0 bases from J, leaving 13 bases between. The CDR3 bases are TGTGCCAGCAGTCACGGCCACCCAATGAACACTGAAGCTTTCTTT. Protein product: CASSHGHPMNTEAFF.

The chain combines TRBV19 with TRBJ1-5; D call uncertain. Germline-derived CDR1 and CDR2 are LNHDA and SQIVND (reference sequence). The CDR3 contains 16 residues. Trimming cost V 6 bases and J 1 base, with 16 bases left between them. Written as DNA, the CDR3 is TGTGCCAGTAGGGCCCGGGCAATAGTCAGCAATCAGCCCCAGCATTTT. This gives the protein CASRARAIVSNQPQHF.